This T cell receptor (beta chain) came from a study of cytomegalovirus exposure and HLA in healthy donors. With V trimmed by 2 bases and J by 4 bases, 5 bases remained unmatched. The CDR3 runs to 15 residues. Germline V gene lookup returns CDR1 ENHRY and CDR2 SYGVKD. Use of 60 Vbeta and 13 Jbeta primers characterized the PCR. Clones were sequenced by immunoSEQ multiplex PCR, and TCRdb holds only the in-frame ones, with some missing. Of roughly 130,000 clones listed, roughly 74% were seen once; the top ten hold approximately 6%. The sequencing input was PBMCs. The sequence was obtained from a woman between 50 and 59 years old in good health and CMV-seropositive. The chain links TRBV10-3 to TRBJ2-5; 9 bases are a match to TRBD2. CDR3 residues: CAISEISGGVETQYF. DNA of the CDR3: TGTGCCATCAGTGAGATTAGCGGGGGAGTAGAGACCCAGTACTTC.